This is a list of T cell receptor beta chains from one sample in a study of OX40 agonist ivuxolimab in advanced cancers. Libraries were prepared by immunoSEQ multiplex PCR; TCRdb keeps only in-frame clonotypes and omits some of them. The sample lists some 63,000 clones, about 94% occurring once. The material sequenced was CD4+ or CD8+ T cells sorted from blood, taken in a trial of the OX40 agonist ivuxolimab. The receptors were gathered from an adult with an advanced solid tumor such as melanoma, head and neck, liver or kidney cancer. Each CDR3 is given with its conserved first and last residue. A D gene is named only where the DNA matches it firmly. Size is stated for part of the rows, as once, few or many counts, or as a class when the clone is expanded.

V gene	clone size	J gene	D gene	CDR3 DNA	CDR3 protein
TRBV7-3	.	TRBJ2-1	TRBD1	TGTGCCAGCAGCTTAAGCGCAGGGGGAAATGAGCAGTTCTTC	CASSLSAGGNEQFF
TRBV7-6	.	TRBJ1-4	TRBD1	TGTGCCAGCAGCTTAGAGGGGGCGCCGACTAATGAAAAACTGTTTTTT	CASSLEGAPTNEKLFF
TRBV9	.	TRBJ2-7	TRBD2	TGTGCCAGCAGCTCTCTAGCGGACACCTCCTACGAGCAGTACTTC	CASSSLADTSYEQYF
TRBV9	once	TRBJ2-2	TRBD2	TGTGCCAGCAGGGGGAGGGATGGCACCGGGGAGCTGTTTTTT	CASRGRDGTGELFF
TRBV27	.	TRBJ2-5	TRBD2	TGTGCCAGCAGCCTGGGGACTAGCGGAGTGGAGACCCAGTACTTC	CASSLGTSGVETQYF
TRBV18	.	TRBJ1-1	.	TGTGCCAGCTCACCAGGGCTTCAAGGGTTGAACACTGAAGCTTTCTTT	CASSPGLQGLNTEAFF
TRBV5-1	.	TRBJ2-7	.	TGCGCCAGCGGTCATGGTGGCTTGAGGCCCTACGAGCAGTACTTC	CASGHGGLRPYEQYF
TRBV27	.	TRBJ1-1	.	TGTGCCAGCGGGACAACTGAAGCTTTCTTT	CASGTTEAFF
TRBV5-6	.	TRBJ2-1	.	TGTGCCAAGCGGTGGAATGAGCAGTTCTTC	CAKRWNEQFF
TRBV5-1	.	TRBJ1-2	.	TGCGCCAGCAGCTTGGACAGGACAAGAGATGGCTACACCTTC	CASSLDRTRDGYTF
TRBV5-6	.	TRBJ1-2	.	TGTGCCAGCAGCTATTCAGGGGCCGACTATGGCTACACCTTC	CASSYSGADYGYTF
TRBV7-9	.	TRBJ2-7	TRBD1	TGTGCCAGCGCCGGAGACAGGGTCTACGAGCAGTACTTC	CASAGDRVYEQYF
TRBV13	.	TRBJ2-1	.	TGTGCCAGCAGCCCTTGGGGGCATGAGCAGTTCTTC	CASSPWGHEQFF
TRBV4-2	once	TRBJ2-5	.	TGTGCCAGCAGCCCGATTCGGACCCGTCTTGCGGGGGAGACCCAGTACTTC	CASSPIRTRLAGETQYF
TRBV6-1	.	TRBJ2-3	.	TGTGCCAGCAGTGAAGCAAGAGTTATGAGCACAGATACGCAGTATTTT	CASSEARVMSTDTQYF
TRBV27	.	TRBJ2-3	TRBD2	TGTGCCAGCAGCCTCGGACTAGCGGGACCGAGCACAGATACGCAGTATTTT	CASSLGLAGPSTDTQYF
TRBV5-5	.	TRBJ1-3	TRBD1	TGTGCCAGCAGCATTAACAGGGGCCCAGAAAACACCATATATTTT	CASSINRGPENTIYF
TRBV28	.	TRBJ2-2	.	TGTGCCAGCAGTTTATGGTCACAAAACACCGGGGAGCTGTTTTTT	CASSLWSQNTGELFF
TRBV28	.	TRBJ2-7	.	TGTGCCAGCAGTTTACTCAGGGGATCCTACGAGCAGTACTTC	CASSLLRGSYEQYF
TRBV13	.	TRBJ1-3	.	TGTGCCAGCAGTCGACGGACACCCGACTCTGGAAACACCATATATTTT	CASSRRTPDSGNTIYF
TRBV7-3	.	TRBJ2-2	.	TGTGCCAGCAGCTTAACGGAACTTCAGCGGGTGAACACCGGGGAGCTGTTTTTT	CASSLTELQRVNTGELFF
TRBV6-1	once	TRBJ1-5	TRBD1	TGTGCCAGCAGTGGCTTAGGGACAGGGCCTGGGCAGCCCCAGCATTTT	CASSGLGTGPGQPQHF
TRBV7-9	.	TRBJ2-7	TRBD1	TGTGCCAGCAGCCCAACCGACAGGGACCCCTACGAGCAGTACTTC	CASSPTDRDPYEQYF
TRBV7-9	.	TRBJ2-2	TRBD1	TGTGCCAGCAGCCCACCCGGACAGGGGTGGACCGGGGAGCTGTTTTTT	CASSPPGQGWTGELFF
TRBV7-9	.	TRBJ2-7	.	TGTGCCAGCAGCTTAGTAATAGGGGAGCAGTACTTC	CASSLVIGEQYF
TRBV7-2	.	TRBJ1-1	.	TGTGCCAGCACCCTAATGCGGACTACAGCTTTCTTT	CASTLMRTTAFF
TRBV5-1	.	TRBJ2-7	TRBD1	TGCGCCAGCAGCTTGTCGGGACAGGGGCACGAGCAGTACTTC	CASSLSGQGHEQYF
TRBV7-3	.	TRBJ2-1	.	TGTGCCAGCAGCCCTATAGCGAGCTCCTACAATGAGCAGTTCTTC	CASSPIASSYNEQFF
TRBV5-1	.	TRBJ1-2	.	TGCGCCAGCAGCTGGGACTGGATCGCTGGCTATGGCTACACCTTC	CASSWDWIAGYGYTF
TRBV13	.	TRBJ2-7	TRBD2	TGTGCCAGCAGTCCTAGCGGGAGGCTAGACGAGCAGTACTTC	CASSPSGRLDEQYF
TRBV19	once	TRBJ1-4	.	TGTGCCAGTAGTATCATTGGGACACTTTTTAATGAAAAACTGTTTTTT	CASSIIGTLFNEKLFF
TRBV28	.	TRBJ2-2	TRBD1	TGTGCCAGCAGTTTGGGGGCAGGGGGTCCCGGGGAGCTGTTTTTT	CASSLGAGGPGELFF
TRBV27	.	TRBJ2-3	.	TGTGCCAGCAGTCGGACAGCCCCTAGCACAGATACGCAGTATTTT	CASSRTAPSTDTQYF
TRBV2	.	TRBJ2-3	TRBD2	TGTGCCAGCAGTGAAGCGGGGCTAGCGGGAAGGACAGATACGCAGTATTTT	CASSEAGLAGRTDTQYF
TRBV4-1	.	TRBJ2-7	TRBD2	TGCGCCAGCAGCCAAGTTGAGGGAAGGACTAGCGGGAGATACGAGCAGTACTTC	CASSQVEGRTSGRYEQYF
TRBV11-3	.	TRBJ2-1	.	TGTGCCAGCAGCTTAGAAGGTCGGACTATTTACAATGAGCAGTTCTTC	CASSLEGRTIYNEQFF
TRBV7-3	.	TRBJ2-1	.	TGTGCCAGCAGCTTATTTGAGGGAAACAATGAGCAGTTCTTC	CASSLFEGNNEQFF
TRBV11-2	.	TRBJ2-1	TRBD1	TGTGCCAGCAGCTTAGGGTGGGACAGCAGTAGCCCACAGTTCTTC	CASSLGWDSSSPQFF
TRBV7-9	.	TRBJ2-7	.	TGTGCCAGCAGCCCGAGGACCGATTCCTACGAGCAGTACTTC	CASSPRTDSYEQYF
TRBV7-8	.	TRBJ1-1	.	TGTGCCAGCAGTCTCGGGAGGGGAGGGACTGAAGCTTTCTTT	CASSLGRGGTEAFF
TRBV10-3	.	TRBJ1-1	.	TGTGCCATCAGTGAGTCGAGGTGGGCGAACACTGAAGCTTTCTTT	CAISESRWANTEAFF
TRBV6-1	.	TRBJ2-1	.	TGTGCCAGCAGTGAAGAGGCGGGATGGCCTGGTAATGAGCAGTTCTTC	CASSEEAGWPGNEQFF
TRBV5-4	.	TRBJ2-5	.	TGTGCCAGCACCCGGGCAGGGGAAGAGACCCAGTACTTC	CASTRAGEETQYF
TRBV2	.	TRBJ2-7	.	TGTGCCAGCACCGAACTGACAGGTTCTCTCTCCTACGAGCAGTACTTC	CASTELTGSLSYEQYF
TRBV13	.	TRBJ2-7	.	TGTGCCAGCAGCTTGGGCCGGAGTTCGGAACAGTACTTC	CASSLGRSSEQYF
TRBV7-9	.	TRBJ1-3	.	TGTGCCAGCAGCTTAGGTGGGAACTCTGGAAACACCATATATTTT	CASSLGGNSGNTIYF
TRBV9	.	TRBJ2-3	TRBD2	TGTGCCAGCAGCGATCTAGCGGGAGTCGCGCAGTATTTT	CASSDLAGVAQYF
TRBV6-6	.	TRBJ1-5	.	TGTGCCAGCAGTTATTTAAGAACTCTGAGTAATCAGCCCCAGCATTTT	CASSYLRTLSNQPQHF
TRBV27	once	TRBJ1-4	.	TGTGCCAGCAGCCCGGATAATGAAAAACTGTTTTTT	CASSPDNEKLFF
TRBV28	.	TRBJ1-1	TRBD1	TGTGCCAGCAGTGCCACAGGGGCGGGAGTGGTGAACACTGAAGCTTTCTTT	CASSATGAGVVNTEAFF